The 9 T cell receptor beta chains listed next were all sequenced from one sample in a study of blood T cell repertoires in COVID-19. Repertoires were generated with immunoSEQ multiplex PCR, while TCRdb's copy carries only in-frame clones and drops some. The sample contains around 250,000 clones, roughly 86% of which appear only once. The specimen sequenced was peripheral blood. The receptor set was obtained from an older woman with active or convalescent COVID-19.

The chain recombines TRBV9 with TRBJ2-7; tentative D call: TRBD2 (6 bases). The germline V gene has CDR1 SGDLS and CDR2 YYNGEE. There are 14 residues in the CDR3. Trimming stripped 4 bases from V and 7 bases from J, with 18 bases between. The CDR3 reads CASSPIGRGREQYF. As DNA, the CDR3 is TGTGCCAGCAGCCCAATAGGTCGGGGGAGGGAGCAGTACTTC.

The rearrangement links TRBV6-1 to TRBJ1-5; 7 bases are shared with TRBD1. CDR1 is MNHNS, CDR2 SASEGT, per germline. CDR3 length: 16 amino acids. V was pared by 1 base and J by 3 bases, with 6 bases of the junction left unmatched. The CDR3 DNA sequence: TGTGCCAGCAGTGAAGGCGACAGGGTCGTCAATCAGCCCCAGCATTTT. This translates into CASSEGDRVVNQPQHF.

This clone was observed once. CDR3 bases: TGTGCCAGCAGTGACAGGGCGAGGAGCACAGATACGCAGTATTTT. Residues: CASSDRARSTDTQYF. The V gene is TRBV6-2 or TRBV6-3, the J gene TRBJ2-3; 7 bases are a match to TRBD1. V shed 5 bases, J shed 0 bases, and the junction held 5 bases outside the gene matches. Germline V gene lookup returns CDR1 MNHEY and CDR2 SVGEGT. The CDR3 has 15 amino acids.

The gene calls are TRBV6-5 and TRBJ1-6; maybe TRBD1 (5 bases). CDR3 length: 14 amino acids. The V gene's germline CDR1 is MNHEY and CDR2 SVGAGI. Trimming left V 5 bases short and J 4 bases short, with 9 bases between. The chain's CDR3 is CASSRQSYNSPLHF. The DNA for the CDR3 is TGTGCCAGCAGTAGACAGTCTTATAATTCACCCCTCCACTTT.

Points on this clone: Sequence at one end of the junction differs from germline and may be a read error. The genes are TRBV5-4 and TRBJ2-5; D perhaps matches TRBD1 (6 bases). The CDR3 contains 13 residues. Germline V CDR1 and CDR2: SGHNT, YYREEE (reference sequence). The CDR3 DNA sequence: TGTGCCAGCAGCAAGGGAAACAGGGACGTGGAAGACTTC. Its translation: CASSKGNRDVEDF.

J is TRBJ2-1 and V is TRBV27; 9 bases line up with TRBD2. The CDR3 consists of 15 residues. Germline values: CDR1 MNHEY, CDR2 SMNVEV (reference sequence). V shed 2 bases, J shed 9 bases, and the junction held 8 bases outside the gene matches. The chain's CDR3 is CASSLVLAGYLEQFF. The CDR3 nucleotides read TGTGCCAGCAGTTTAGTACTAGCGGGCTACCTTGAGCAGTTCTTC.

The chain recombines TRBV7-9 with TRBJ1-2; 10 bases agree with TRBD1. Germline trimming cut 5 bases from V and 2 bases from J; bases unmatched to any gene: 5. The germline V gene encodes CDR1 SEHNR and CDR2 FQNEAQ (reference sequence). The CDR3 spans 15 residues. CDR3 bases: TGTGCCAGCAGCCGGACAGGGGGGGACAACTATGGCTACACCTTC. Translated, it gives CASSRTGGDNYGYTF.

This sequence joins TRBV7-2 and TRBJ1-5, with D possibly being TRBD1 (5 bases). The CDR3 covers 18 residues. CDR1 and CDR2 from the germline V gene are SGHTA and FQGNSA. Trimming removed 5 bases from V and 6 bases from J, with 26 bases in between. CDR3 in amino acids: CASSLVFGGGILTQPQHF. CDR3 nucleotide sequence: TGTGCCAGCAGCCTAGTTTTCGGTGGGGGGATTCTGACTCAGCCCCAGCATTTT.

This clone was recorded only once. The chain recombines TRBV4-3 with TRBJ1-1, with TRBD1 matching 7 bases. J lost 7 bases, V lost 1 base, and 15 bases had no gene match. CDR3 length equals 17 residues. The V gene's germline CDR1 is LGHNA and CDR2 YSLEER. CDR3 coding DNA: TGCGCCAGCAGCCAAGTGATGTCGACAGGGCAAAGCGGTGAAGCTTTCTTT. Translated, it gives CASSQVMSTGQSGEAFF.